The rows below give T cell receptor beta chains drawn from one sample of a study of T cells in tuberculosis. Some clones are missing from TCRdb's copy, which holds only in-frame ones; the method was immunoSEQ multiplex PCR. The data contain about 34,000 clones, around 90% of them singletons. The starting material was PBMCs, obtained at tuberculosis diagnosis. The receptors were gathered from an adult with tuberculosis. The CDR3 runs from the conserved cysteine through the conserved F or W. D genes are given only for firm matches. Not all rows give a size; the values are once, few, many and, for expanded clones, a class.

>TRBV18|-|-|TRBJ1-1
TGTGCCAGCTCACCACGGCAGTATGGCACTGAAGCTTTCTTT
CASSPRQYGTEAFF
>TRBV2|-|-|TRBJ1-5
TGTGCCAGCAGTGGACTCTCGGACGGGGTTAGCAATCAGCCCCAGCATTTT
CASSGLSDGVSNQPQHF
>TRBV6-1|once|-|TRBJ1-4
TGTGCCAGCAGTGGGCTGAGGACAGCAACTAATGAAAAACTGTTTTTT
CASSGLRTATNEKLFF
>TRBV7-8|-|-|TRBJ1-5
TGTGCCAGCAGCTTAGCTCGGGGAAGGCAGCCCCAGCATTTT
CASSLARGRQPQHF
>TRBV5-8|-|-|TRBJ1-2
TGTGCCAGCAGCCGTACGAGACAGACGAACTATGGCTACACCTTC
CASSRTRQTNYGYTF
>TRBV7-2|once|TRBD2|TRBJ2-1
TGTGCCAGCAGTCGCGGGGGGTTCTCCTACAATGAGCAGTTCTTC
CASSRGGFSYNEQFF
>TRBV4-3|once|-|TRBJ2-7
TGCGCCAGCAGCCAAGACCTGGGGGGTTCAACCTACGAGCAGTACTTC
CASSQDLGGSTYEQYF
>TRBV25-1|-|TRBD1|TRBJ1-4
TGTGCCAGCAGCGCGAACAGGGGATCAACTAATGAAAAACTGTTTTTT
CASSANRGSTNEKLFF
>TRBV29-1|-|-|TRBJ2-3
TGCAGCGCGAAACTAGTTCTGGCAGATACGCAGTATTTT
CSAKLVLADTQYF
>TRBV19|-|-|TRBJ2-3
TGTGCCAGTAGTTGGCAGGGGCCCGCAGATACGCAGTATTTT
CASSWQGPADTQYF
>TRBV5-1|-|-|TRBJ1-2
TGCGCCAGCAGTGGGGGGGCCGGTAACTATGGCTACACCTTC
CASSGGAGNYGYTF
>TRBV30|-|-|TRBJ1-5
TGTGCCTGGAGTGCTGATCGGGGTCCGAGTCAGCCCCAGCATTTT
CAWSADRGPSQPQHF
>TRBV28|-|-|TRBJ2-5
TGTGCCAGCAGAGCCGAGGACAGTCTCCAAGAGACCCAGTACTTC
CASRAEDSLQETQYF
>TRBV19|-|TRBD2|TRBJ2-1
TGTGCCAGTACTTTAGCGGGTCCTTACAATGAGCAGTTCTTC
CASTLAGPYNEQFF
>TRBV11-2|-|-|TRBJ2-1
TGTGCCAGCAGCTTCTCTAACAATGAGCAGTTCTTC
CASSFSNNEQFF
>TRBV5-8|-|-|TRBJ1-5
TGTGCCAGCAGCTTGCTCAGTCAGCCCCAGCATTTT
CASSLLSQPQHF
>TRBV5-4|-|-|TRBJ1-2
TGTGCCAGCAGCTTGGAAGCGGAAGATGGCTACACCTTC
CASSLEAEDGYTF
>TRBV12-5|-|-|TRBJ1-1
TGTGCTAGTGGTTTGGTACTTCAGGCGACGAACACTGAAGCTTTCTTT
CASGLVLQATNTEAFF
>TRBV30|-|TRBD2|TRBJ2-7
TGTGCCTGGAGGCCGGGGGGGGCCCGGGGGAACGAGCAGTACTTC
CAWRPGGARGNEQYF
>TRBV5-1|-|TRBD1|TRBJ1-1
TGCGCCAGCAGCTGGCAGGGACAGACGAACACTGAAGCTTTCTTT
CASSWQGQTNTEAFF
>TRBV4-3|-|-|TRBJ1-3
TGCGCCAGCAGCCAACTACAGGTTGGCTCTGGAAACACCATATATTTT
CASSQLQVGSGNTIYF
>TRBV10-3|-|TRBD2|TRBJ2-3
TGTGCCATCAGCGAGCGGGGGGGCGGAGATACGCAGTATTTT
CAISERGGGDTQYF
>TRBV4-3|-|TRBD2|TRBJ2-2
TGCGCCAGCAGCCAAGAGAGGCCCCGCAGCCGACTAGCGGGGGGGCTTGTCGGGGAGCTGTTTTTT
CASSQERPRSRLAGGLVGELFF
>TRBV6-5|-|TRBD2|TRBJ2-1
TGTGCCAGCAGTTACTTTTTGGGGGGGGTTGGCAATGAGCAGTTCTTC
CASSYFLGGVGNEQFF
>TRBV7-2|-|TRBD1|TRBJ1-1
TGTGCCAGCAGCCGGGACAGGGCGGGCCCTGAAGCTTTCTTT
CASSRDRAGPEAFF
>TRBV5-1|-|TRBD1|TRBJ1-1
TGCGCCAGCAGCATGGAGGGACAGGGGACTGAAGCTTTCTTT
CASSMEGQGTEAFF
>TRBV4-1|-|TRBD1|TRBJ2-3
TGCGCCAGCAGCCCTGAGACAGGGGGAGCAGATACGCAGTATTTT
CASSPETGGADTQYF
>TRBV5-1|-|-|TRBJ1-1
TGCGCCAGCAGCTCCTCCAAGGGACACCTCAGCGGAGCTTTCTTT
CASSSSKGHLSGAFF
>TRBV10-1|once|TRBD1|TRBJ2-2
TGCGCCAGCAGTGGAAGACAGGGGGCCGGGGAGCTGTTTTTT
CASSGRQGAGELFF